The source of this T cell receptor beta chain is a study of cytomegalovirus exposure and HLA in healthy donors. The PCR used 60 Vbeta and 13 Jbeta primers. The data were produced by immunoSEQ multiplex PCR, yet TCRdb's version contains in-frame clones alone and is incomplete. The record lists under 130,000 clones, of which the ten most abundant hold 0.55% to 0.65%. Details on this clone: The target antigen is unknown.

Nominally healthy donors provided the samples, though records likely missed some immune exposures. Trimming stripped 4 bases from V and 1 base from J, with 10 bases between. The CDR3 extends over 14 amino acids. Germline CDR1 MNHEY, CDR2 SVGAGI. Study-wide points: Information on immune exposure was restricted to one variable (CMV serostatus). The study listed about 150 cytomegalovirus-associated TCR beta chains.

The sequencing sample was made of PBMCs. The chain carries TRBV6-5 and TRBJ1-1; D not certain. This sequence was found in a man in his fifties in good health and CMV-seronegative. CDR3 nucleotides: TGTGCCAGCAGTTCCCGGGAGGGGAACACTGAAGCTTTCTTT. Amino acids: CASSSREGNTEAFF.